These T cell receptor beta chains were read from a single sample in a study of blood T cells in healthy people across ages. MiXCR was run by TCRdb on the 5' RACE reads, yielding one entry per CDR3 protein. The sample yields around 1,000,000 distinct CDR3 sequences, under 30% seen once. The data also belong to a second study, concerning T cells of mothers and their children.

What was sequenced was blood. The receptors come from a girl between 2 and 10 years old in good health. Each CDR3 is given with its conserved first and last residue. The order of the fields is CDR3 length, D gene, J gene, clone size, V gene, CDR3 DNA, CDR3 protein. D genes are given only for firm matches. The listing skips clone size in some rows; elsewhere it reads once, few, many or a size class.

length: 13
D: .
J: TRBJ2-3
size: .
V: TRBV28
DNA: TGTGCCAGCACCTTGGATCACACAGATACGCAGTATTTT
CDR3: CASTLDHTDTQYF

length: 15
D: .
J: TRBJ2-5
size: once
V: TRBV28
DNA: TGTGCCAGCAGTTTAGATTGGGGATTGGGGGAGACCCAGTACTTC
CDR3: CASSLDWGLGETQYF

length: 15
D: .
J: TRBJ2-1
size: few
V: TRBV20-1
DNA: TGCAGTGCTAGCTCTCCGGGAAAGTCCTACAATGAGCAGTTCTTC
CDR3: CSASSPGKSYNEQFF

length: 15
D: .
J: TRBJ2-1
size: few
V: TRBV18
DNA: TGTGCCAGCTCACCACTCCTCTCCCCCGGGGATGAGCAGTTCTTC
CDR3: CASSPLLSPGDEQFF

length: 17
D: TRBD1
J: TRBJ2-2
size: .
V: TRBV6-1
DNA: TGTGCCAGCAGGCAGCTCAGGGGGACCTCGAACACCGGGGAGCTGTTTTTT
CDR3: CASRQLRGTSNTGELFF

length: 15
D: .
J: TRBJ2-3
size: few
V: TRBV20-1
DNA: TGCAGTGCTAGTTCGGTAATCGGGAGCACAGATACGCAGTATTTT
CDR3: CSASSVIGSTDTQYF

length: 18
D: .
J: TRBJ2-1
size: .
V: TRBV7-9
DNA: TGTGCCAGCAGCTTAAAACAAGGCGTCGGGGTCAGAACCAATGAGCAGTTCTTC
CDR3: CASSLKQGVGVRTNEQFF

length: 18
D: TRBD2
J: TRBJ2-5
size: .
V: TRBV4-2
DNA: TGTGCCAGCAGCCCTTATAATAGCGGGAGAAGGGAACAAGAGACCCAGTACTTC
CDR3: CASSPYNSGRREQETQYF

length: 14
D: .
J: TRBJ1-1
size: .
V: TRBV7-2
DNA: TGTGCCGGCAGCTTAAGGTCGGGTAGCGCTGAAGCTTTCTTT
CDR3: CAGSLRSGSAEAFF

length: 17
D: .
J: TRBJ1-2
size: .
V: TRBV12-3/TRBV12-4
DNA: TGTGCCAGCAGCTATTCCTTTACAGAGGGTTGGGAAGGTGGCTACACCTTC
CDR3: CASSYSFTEGWEGGYTF

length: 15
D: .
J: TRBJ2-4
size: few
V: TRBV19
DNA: TGTGCCAGTAGTCCCAGAGTTCTAGCCAAAAACATTCAGTACTTC
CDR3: CASSPRVLAKNIQYF

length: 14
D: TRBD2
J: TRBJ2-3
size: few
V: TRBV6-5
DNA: TGTGCCAGCAGTCCAGGGACTACCGGGGATACGCAGTATTTT
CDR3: CASSPGTTGDTQYF

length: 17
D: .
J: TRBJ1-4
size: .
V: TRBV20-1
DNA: TGCAGTGCTAGAGATCAGCCTGCGTACAGTCTTAATGAAAAACTGTTTTTT
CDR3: CSARDQPAYSLNEKLFF

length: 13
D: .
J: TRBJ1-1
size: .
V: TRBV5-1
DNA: TGTGCCAGCAGCCCTCAGGGGTACACTGAAGCTTTCTTT
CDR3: CASSPQGYTEAFF

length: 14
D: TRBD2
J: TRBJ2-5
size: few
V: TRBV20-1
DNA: TGCAGTGCTGAAAGCTCCGGACTAGCAGAGACCCAGTACTTC
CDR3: CSAESSGLAETQYF

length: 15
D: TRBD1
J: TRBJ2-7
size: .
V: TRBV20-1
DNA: TGCAGTGCTAGAGCGAGACAGGGTGTCGTCTACGAGCAGTACTTC
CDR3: CSARARQGVVYEQYF

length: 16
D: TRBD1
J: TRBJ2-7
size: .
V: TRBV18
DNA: TGTGCCAGCTCACCGGCGGGACAGGGGGGGGCCTACGAGCAGTACTTC
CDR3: CASSPAGQGGAYEQYF